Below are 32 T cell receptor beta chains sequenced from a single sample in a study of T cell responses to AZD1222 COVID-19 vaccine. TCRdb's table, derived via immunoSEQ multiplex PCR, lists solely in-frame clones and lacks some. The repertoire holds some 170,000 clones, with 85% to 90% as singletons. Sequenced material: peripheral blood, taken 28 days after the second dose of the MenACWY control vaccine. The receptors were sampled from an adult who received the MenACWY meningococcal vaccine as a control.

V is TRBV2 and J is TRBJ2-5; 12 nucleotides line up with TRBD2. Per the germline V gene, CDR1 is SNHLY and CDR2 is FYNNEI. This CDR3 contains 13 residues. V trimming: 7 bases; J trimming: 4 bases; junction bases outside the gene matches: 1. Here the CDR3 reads CASKTSGRETQYF. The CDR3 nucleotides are TGTGCCAGCAAGACTAGCGGGAGAGAGACCCAGTACTTC.

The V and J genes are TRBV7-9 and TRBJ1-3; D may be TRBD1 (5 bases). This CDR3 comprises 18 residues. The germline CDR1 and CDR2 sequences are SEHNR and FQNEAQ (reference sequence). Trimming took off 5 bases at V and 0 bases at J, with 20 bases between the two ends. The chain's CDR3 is CASSPLGMGRDSGNTIYF. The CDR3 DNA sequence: TGTGCCAGCAGCCCACTTGGTATGGGACGGGACTCTGGAAACACCATATATTTT.

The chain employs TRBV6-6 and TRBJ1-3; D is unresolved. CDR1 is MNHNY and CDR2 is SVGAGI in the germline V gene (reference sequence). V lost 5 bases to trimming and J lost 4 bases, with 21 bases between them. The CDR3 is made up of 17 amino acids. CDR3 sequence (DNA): TGTGCCAGCAGTCGCCCCGACCAAGGATTGAGGGGAAACACCATATATTTT. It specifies CASSRPDQGLRGNTIYF.

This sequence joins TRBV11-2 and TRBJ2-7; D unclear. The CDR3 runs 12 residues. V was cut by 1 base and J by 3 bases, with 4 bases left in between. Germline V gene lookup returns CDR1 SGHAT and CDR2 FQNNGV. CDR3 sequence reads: CASSLVVYEQYF. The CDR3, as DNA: TGTGCCAGCAGCTTAGTCGTCTACGAGCAGTACTTC. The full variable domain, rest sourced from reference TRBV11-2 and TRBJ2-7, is EAGVAQSPRYKIIEKRQSVAFWCNPISGHATLYWYQQILGQGPKLLIQFQNNGVVDDSQLPKDRFSAERLKGVDSTLKIQPAKLEDSAVYLCASSLVVYEQYFGPGTRLTVT.

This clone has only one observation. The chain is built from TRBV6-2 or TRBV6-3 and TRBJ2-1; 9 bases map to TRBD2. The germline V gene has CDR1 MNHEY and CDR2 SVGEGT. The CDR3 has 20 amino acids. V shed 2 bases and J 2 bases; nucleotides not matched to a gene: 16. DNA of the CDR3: TGTGCCAGCAGTTACCCCCGGGGTAGCGGGAGTTCGGCCACCTACAATGAGCAGTTCTTC. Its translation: CASSYPRGSGSSATYNEQFF.

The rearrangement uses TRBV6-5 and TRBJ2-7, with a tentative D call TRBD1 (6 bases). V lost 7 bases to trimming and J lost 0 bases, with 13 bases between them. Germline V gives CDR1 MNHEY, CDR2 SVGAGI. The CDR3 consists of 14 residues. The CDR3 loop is CASKRQASSYEQYF. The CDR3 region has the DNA TGTGCCAGCAAAAGACAGGCGAGCTCCTACGAGCAGTACTTC.

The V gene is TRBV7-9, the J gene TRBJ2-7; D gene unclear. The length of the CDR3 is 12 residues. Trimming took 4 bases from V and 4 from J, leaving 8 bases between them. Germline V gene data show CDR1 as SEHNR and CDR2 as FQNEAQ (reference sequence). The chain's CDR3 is CASSYILYEQYF. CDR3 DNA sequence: TGTGCCAGCAGCTATATTTTATACGAGCAGTACTTC. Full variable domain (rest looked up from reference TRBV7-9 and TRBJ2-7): DTGVSQNPRHKITKRGQNVTFRCDPISEHNRLYWYRQTLGQGPEFLTYFQNEAQLEKSRLLSDRFSAERPKGSFSTLEIQRTEQGDSAMYLCASSYILYEQYFGPGTRLTVT.

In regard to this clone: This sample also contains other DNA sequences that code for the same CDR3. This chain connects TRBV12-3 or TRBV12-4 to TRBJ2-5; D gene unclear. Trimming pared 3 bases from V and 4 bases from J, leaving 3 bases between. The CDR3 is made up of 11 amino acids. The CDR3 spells CASSFRETQYF. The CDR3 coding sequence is TGTGCCAGCAGTTTTAGAGAGACCCAGTACTTC.

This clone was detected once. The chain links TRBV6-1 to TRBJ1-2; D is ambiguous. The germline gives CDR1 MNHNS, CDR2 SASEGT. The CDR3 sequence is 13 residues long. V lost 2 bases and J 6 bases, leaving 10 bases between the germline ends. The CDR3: CASSEQGNNGYTF. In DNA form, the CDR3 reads TGTGCCAGCAGTGAACAAGGGAACAATGGCTACACCTTC.

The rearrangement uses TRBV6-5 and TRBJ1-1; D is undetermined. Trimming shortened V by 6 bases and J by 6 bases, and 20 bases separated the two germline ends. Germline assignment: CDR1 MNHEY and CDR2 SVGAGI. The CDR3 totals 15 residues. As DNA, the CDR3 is TGTGCCAGCAGGACTACTCCTTCGGGGAGCCCTGAAGCTTTCTTT. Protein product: CASRTTPSGSPEAFF.

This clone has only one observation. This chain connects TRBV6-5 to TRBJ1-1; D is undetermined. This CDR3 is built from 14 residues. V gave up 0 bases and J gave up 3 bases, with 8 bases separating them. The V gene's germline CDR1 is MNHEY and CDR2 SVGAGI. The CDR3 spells CASSYSYRDTEAFF. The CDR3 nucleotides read TGTGCCAGCAGTTACTCGTACCGAGACACTGAAGCTTTCTTT.

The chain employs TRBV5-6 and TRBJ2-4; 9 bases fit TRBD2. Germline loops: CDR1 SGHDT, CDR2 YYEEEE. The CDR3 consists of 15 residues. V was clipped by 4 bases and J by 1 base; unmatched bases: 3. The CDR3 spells CASSASGVAKNIQYF. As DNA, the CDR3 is TGTGCCAGCAGCGCTAGCGGGGTGGCCAAAAACATTCAGTACTTC.

CDR3 bases: TGTGCCAGCAGAACCGACTTTGGCTACACCTTC. Its translation is CASRTDFGYTF. J is TRBJ1-2 and V is TRBV28; D unclear. The length of the CDR3 is 11 residues. Trimming stripped 6 bases from V and 7 bases from J, with 9 bases between. The V gene's germline CDR1 is MDHEN and CDR2 SYDVKM.

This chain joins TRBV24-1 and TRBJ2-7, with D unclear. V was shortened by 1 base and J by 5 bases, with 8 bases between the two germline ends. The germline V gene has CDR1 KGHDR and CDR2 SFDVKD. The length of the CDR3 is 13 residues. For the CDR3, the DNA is TGTGCCACCAGTGATTTCCCTAGGGACGAGCAGTACTTC. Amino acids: CATSDFPRDEQYF.

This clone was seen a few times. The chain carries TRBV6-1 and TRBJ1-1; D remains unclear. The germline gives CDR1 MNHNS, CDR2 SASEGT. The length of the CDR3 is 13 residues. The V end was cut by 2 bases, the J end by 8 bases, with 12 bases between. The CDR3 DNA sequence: TGTGCCAGCAGTGAAACCCAGACCGTCGAAGCTTTCTTT. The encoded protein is CASSETQTVEAFF.

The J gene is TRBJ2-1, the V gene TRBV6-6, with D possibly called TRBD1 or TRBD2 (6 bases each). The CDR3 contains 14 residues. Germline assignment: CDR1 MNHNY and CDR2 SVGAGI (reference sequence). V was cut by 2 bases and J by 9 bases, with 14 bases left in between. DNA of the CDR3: TGTGCCAGCAGTTACGGAGGGTTAGGGGGTGAGCAGTTCTTC. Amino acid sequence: CASSYGGLGGEQFF.

CDR3 nucleotide sequence: TGCAGCGTTGAGCGGAGCTCCTACAATGAGCAGTTCTTC. It yields the protein CSVERSSYNEQFF. The V and J genes are TRBV29-1 and TRBJ2-1; D is undetermined. Trimming cost V 3 bases and J 0 bases, with 6 bases left between them. Looked up from germline, CDR1 is SQVTM and CDR2 is ANQGSEA. The CDR3 is 13 amino acids.

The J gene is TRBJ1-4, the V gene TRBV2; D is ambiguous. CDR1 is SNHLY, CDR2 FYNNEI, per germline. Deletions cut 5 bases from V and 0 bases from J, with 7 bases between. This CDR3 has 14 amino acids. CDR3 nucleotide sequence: TGTGCCAGCAGTCCAGGAGCAACTAATGAAAAACTGTTTTTT. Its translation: CASSPGATNEKLFF.

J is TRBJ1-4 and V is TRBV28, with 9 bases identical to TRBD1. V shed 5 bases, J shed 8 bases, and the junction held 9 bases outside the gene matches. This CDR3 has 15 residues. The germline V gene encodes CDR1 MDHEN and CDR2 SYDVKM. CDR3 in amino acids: CASSLSGQGWEKLFF. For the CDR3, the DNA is TGTGCCAGCAGTCTTAGCGGACAGGGGTGGGAAAAACTGTTTTTT.

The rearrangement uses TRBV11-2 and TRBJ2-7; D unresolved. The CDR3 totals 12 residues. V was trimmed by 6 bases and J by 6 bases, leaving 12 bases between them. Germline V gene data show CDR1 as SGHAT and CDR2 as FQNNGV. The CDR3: CASSQGGSEQYF. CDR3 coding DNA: TGTGCCAGCAGTCAAGGCGGATCCGAGCAGTACTTC.

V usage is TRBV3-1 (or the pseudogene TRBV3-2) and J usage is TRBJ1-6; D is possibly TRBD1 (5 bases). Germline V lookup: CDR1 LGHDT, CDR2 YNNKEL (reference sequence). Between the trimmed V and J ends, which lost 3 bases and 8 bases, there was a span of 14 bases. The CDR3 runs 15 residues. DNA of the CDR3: TGTGCCAGCAGCCAGGGGGAGGGTAGGGATTCACCCCTCCACTTT. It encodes CASSQGEGRDSPLHF.

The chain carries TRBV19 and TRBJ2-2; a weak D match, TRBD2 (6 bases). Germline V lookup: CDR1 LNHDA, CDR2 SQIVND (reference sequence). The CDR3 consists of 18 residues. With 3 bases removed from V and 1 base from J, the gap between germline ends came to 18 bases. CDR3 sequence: CASSILYLPGLNTGELFF. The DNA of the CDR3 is TGTGCCAGTAGTATCTTATATCTTCCGGGACTGAACACCGGGGAGCTGTTTTTT. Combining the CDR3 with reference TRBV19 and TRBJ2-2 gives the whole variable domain DGGITQSPKYLFRKEGQNVTLSCEQNLNHDAMYWYRQDPGQGLRLIYYSQIVNDFQKGDIAEGYSVSREKKESFPLTVTSAQKNPTAFYLCASSILYLPGLNTGELFFGEGSRLTVL.

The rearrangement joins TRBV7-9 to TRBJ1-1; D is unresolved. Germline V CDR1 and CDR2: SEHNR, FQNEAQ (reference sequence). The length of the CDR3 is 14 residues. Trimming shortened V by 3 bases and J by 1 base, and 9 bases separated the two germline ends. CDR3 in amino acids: CASSFSNPNTEAFF. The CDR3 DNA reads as TGTGCCAGCAGCTTTTCCAACCCGAACACTGAAGCTTTCTTT. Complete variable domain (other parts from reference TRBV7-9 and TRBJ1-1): DTGVSQNPRHKITKRGQNVTFRCDPISEHNRLYWYRQTLGQGPEFLTYFQNEAQLEKSRLLSDRFSAERPKGSFSTLEIQRTEQGDSAMYLCASSFSNPNTEAFFGQGTRLTVV.

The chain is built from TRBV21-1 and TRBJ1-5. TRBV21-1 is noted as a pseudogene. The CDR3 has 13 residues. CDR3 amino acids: CASPGRQDQPQHF. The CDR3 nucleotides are TGTGCCAGCCCCGGACGCCAGGATCAGCCCCAGCATTTT.

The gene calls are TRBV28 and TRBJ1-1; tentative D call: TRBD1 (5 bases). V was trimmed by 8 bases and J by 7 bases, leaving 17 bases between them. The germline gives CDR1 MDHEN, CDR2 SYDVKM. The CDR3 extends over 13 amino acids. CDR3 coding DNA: TGTGCCAGCGGTCTCGGGACTTCGGATGAAGCTTTCTTT. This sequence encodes CASGLGTSDEAFF.

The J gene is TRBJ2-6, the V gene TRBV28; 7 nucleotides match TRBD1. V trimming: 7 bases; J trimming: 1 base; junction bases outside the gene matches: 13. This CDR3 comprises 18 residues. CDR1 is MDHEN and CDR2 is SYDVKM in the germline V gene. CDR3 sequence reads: CASTREGASLSGANVLTF. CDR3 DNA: TGTGCCAGCACCCGCGAGGGGGCCTCCTTATCTGGGGCCAACGTCCTGACTTTC.

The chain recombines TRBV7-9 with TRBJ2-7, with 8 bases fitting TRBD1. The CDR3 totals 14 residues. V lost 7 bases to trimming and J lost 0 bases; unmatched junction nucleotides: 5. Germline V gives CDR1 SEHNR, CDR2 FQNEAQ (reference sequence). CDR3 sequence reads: CASTYGQGSYEQYF. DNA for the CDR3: TGTGCCAGCACCTACGGACAGGGCTCCTACGAGCAGTACTTC.

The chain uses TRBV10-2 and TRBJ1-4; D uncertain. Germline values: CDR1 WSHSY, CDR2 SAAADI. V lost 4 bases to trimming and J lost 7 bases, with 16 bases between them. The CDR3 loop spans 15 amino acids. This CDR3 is CASSGIGSRREKLFF. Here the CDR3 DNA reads TGCGCCAGCAGTGGTATTGGAAGCCGACGTGAAAAACTGTTTTTT.

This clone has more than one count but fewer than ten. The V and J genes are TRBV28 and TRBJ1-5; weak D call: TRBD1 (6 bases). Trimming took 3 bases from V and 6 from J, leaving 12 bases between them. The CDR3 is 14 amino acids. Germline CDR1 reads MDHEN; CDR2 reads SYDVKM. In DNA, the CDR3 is TGTGCCAGCAGTTTCGCAGGGGCGAGTCAGCCCCAGCATTTT. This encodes CASSFAGASQPQHF.

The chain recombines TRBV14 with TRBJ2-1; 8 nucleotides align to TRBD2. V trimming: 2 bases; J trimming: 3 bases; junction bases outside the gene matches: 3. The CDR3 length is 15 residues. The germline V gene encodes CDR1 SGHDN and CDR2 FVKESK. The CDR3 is CASSQRGRLYNEQFF. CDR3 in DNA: TGTGCCAGCAGCCAACGCGGGAGGCTCTACAATGAGCAGTTCTTC. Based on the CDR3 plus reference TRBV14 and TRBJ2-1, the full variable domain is EAGVTQFPSHSVIEKGQTVTLRCDPISGHDNLYWYRRVMGKEIKFLLHFVKESKQDESGMPNNRFLAERTGGTYSTLKVQPAELEDSGVYFCASSQRGRLYNEQFFGPGTRLTVL.

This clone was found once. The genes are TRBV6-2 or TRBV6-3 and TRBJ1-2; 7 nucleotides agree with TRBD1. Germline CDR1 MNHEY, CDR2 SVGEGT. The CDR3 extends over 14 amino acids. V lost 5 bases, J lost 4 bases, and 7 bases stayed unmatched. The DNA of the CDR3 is TGTGCCAGCAGTCAACGTTCAGGGGGCTATGGCTACACCTTC. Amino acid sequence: CASSQRSGGYGYTF.

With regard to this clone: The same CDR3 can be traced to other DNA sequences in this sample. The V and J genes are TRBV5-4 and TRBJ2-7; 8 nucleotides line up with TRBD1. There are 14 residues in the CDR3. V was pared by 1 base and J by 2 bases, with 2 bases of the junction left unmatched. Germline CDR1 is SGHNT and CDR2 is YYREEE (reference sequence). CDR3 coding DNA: TGTGCCAGCAGCTTGACAGGGGGGCCCTACGAGCAGTACTTC. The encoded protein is CASSLTGGPYEQYF.